This T cell receptor (beta chain) stems from a study of early T cells in non-severe SARS-CoV-2 infection. Across the whole study: Sequencing targeted bulk RNA from unsorted whole blood, leaving chains unpaired.

Individually, cDNA molecules had unique molecular identifiers attached to them. In TCRdb, the 5' RACE reads were re-called with MiXCR into one record per CDR3 protein. The sample carries 100,000 or so distinct CDR3 sequences, 13% recorded once. With respect to this clonotype: The target antigen is unknown.

CDR1 and CDR2 from the germline V gene are LNHDA and SQIVND (reference sequence). Trimming removed 7 bases from V and 2 bases from J, with 14 bases in between. There are 14 residues in the CDR3. Study results and caveats: Matching results from VDJdb favored anti-spike CD8 responses, leaving private and CD4 specificities undetected.

Source material: whole blood. This TCR was sampled from an adult who was a healthcare worker with PCR-confirmed SARS-CoV-2 infection or an uninfected control (not recorded which). The chain couples TRBV19 to TRBJ1-2, with D possibly being TRBD1 (6 bases). In DNA form, the CDR3 reads TGTGCCAGTAAATTCGACAGGAAGAACTATGGCTACACCTTC. Protein product: CASKFDRKNYGYTF.